The clone carrying this T cell receptor beta chain was recorded a few times. This specimen comes from a study of control samples from healthy donors and cancer patients. In germline, CDR1 is MNHNS, CDR2 SASEGT. The CDR3 extends over 15 amino acids. Germline trimming cut 2 bases from V and 0 bases from J; bases unmatched to any gene: 1. Produced via immunoSEQ multiplex PCR; TCRdb's table is partial and in-frame only. This sample carries about 75,000 clones, more than 80% of them seen once, and the ten largest clones take roughly 16%. V and J are TRBV6-1 and TRBJ2-3; TRBD2 agrees at 8 bases. The clonotype originates from a man aged 50 to 59 in good health. Source material: blood. The CDR3 protein is CASSELAGSTDTQYF. Written as DNA, the CDR3 is TGTGCCAGCAGTGAACTAGCGGGTAGCACAGATACGCAGTATTTT.